This T cell receptor beta chain stems from a study of patients and donors after allogeneic stem cell transplantation. One entry per CDR3 protein, called by TCRdb with MiXCR from the RT-PCR reads. The data show hundreds of thousands of distinct CDR3 sequences, with 16% seen just once and 6% to 8% held by the top ten. The CDR3 runs to 14 residues. Germline CDR1 and CDR2: SEHNR and FQNEAQ (reference sequence). V was clipped by 5 bases and J by 4 bases; unmatched bases: 4. The sequencing input was blood, either unsorted or a sorted T cell fraction (not recorded which). The chain combines TRBV7-9 with TRBJ2-4; 8 positions match TRBD2. The receptor was isolated from a human donor who was either an allogeneic HSCT recipient or a stem cell or donor lymphocyte infusion donor (not recorded which). It is not recorded whose cells these are; they may come from a transplant donor. The CDR3 sequence is CASSLIAGKNIQYF. The DNA for the CDR3 is TGTGCCAGCAGCCTAATAGCGGGGAAAAACATTCAGTACTTC.